This TCR beta chain was found in a study of neoadjuvant nivolumab and ipilimumab in lung cancer. Points from the study as a whole: TCR clonality did not significantly correlate with pathologic tumor regression. Only two of four nivolumab-treated tumors gained richness and clonality by surgery.

V gave up 4 bases and J gave up 0 bases, with 1 base separating them. The germline V gene has CDR1 SGHNT and CDR2 YYREEE (reference sequence). This CDR3 is built from 12 residues. The table came from immunoSEQ multiplex PCR; TCRdb's copy has only in-frame clones and leaves some out. The top ten hold roughly 4.5% of the sample, which has some 30,000 clones, 90% seen once. About this clone: Its antigen remains unidentified.

J is TRBJ2-2 and V is TRBV5-4, with D hard to call. This receptor was identified in an adult with non-small cell lung cancer. The specimen comprised peripheral blood, sampled after neoadjuvant nivolumab, alone or with ipilimumab, at or shortly before surgery. Written as DNA, the CDR3 is TGTGCCAGCAGCACGAACACCGGGGAGCTGTTTTTT. As protein: CASSTNTGELFF.